This TCR beta chain was captured in a study of T cell responses to AZD1222 COVID-19 vaccine. Study outcomes and limitations: Seropositive status at baseline applied to only 6 or 7 AZD1222 recipients. The study sampled repertoires only after the peak T cell response.

Note on this clone: No antigen is known for it.

This table comes from immunoSEQ multiplex PCR, and its TCRdb copy is limited to in-frame clones, with some not included. The sample includes 25,000 to 35,000 clones, approximately 91% of them seen just once. Trimming at V came to 0 bases and at J to 4 bases, leaving 3 bases not matched to a gene. Germline V gene data show CDR1 as SGHTA and CDR2 as FQGTGA. This CDR3 has 15 residues. The chain carries TRBV7-3 and TRBJ2-7; 10 bases match TRBD2. The receptor comes from an adult in good health. This sample comprised peripheral blood, obtained on day 0 of AZD1222 vaccination. CDR3 region: CASSLTATSGYEQYF. The CDR3 coding sequence is TGTGCCAGCAGCTTAACAGCGACTAGCGGGTACGAGCAGTACTTC.